This is a list of T cell receptor beta chains from one sample in a study of post-analysis software for immune sequencing data. TCRdb reprocessed the PCR reads with MiXCR, giving one entry per CDR3 protein. Of some 450,000 distinct CDR3 sequences in the sample, over 35% were seen once. Sequencing used blood. The receptor source for this set is a girl between 5 and 17 years old with multiple sclerosis. The CDR3 runs from the conserved cysteine through the conserved F or W. A D gene is named only where the DNA matches it firmly. Some rows have no size entry. The others give once, few or many, or a class for an expanded clone.

J gene	V gene	D gene	clone size	CDR3 protein	CDR3 DNA
TRBJ2-1	TRBV20-1	.	few	CSARFPGPSYNEQFF	TGCAGTGCTAGATTTCCAGGGCCCTCCTACAATGAGCAGTTCTTC
TRBJ2-6	TRBV12-3/TRBV12-4	.	.	CASSRDAVSGANVLTF	TGTGCCAGCAGTCGCGACGCGGTCTCTGGGGCCAACGTCCTGACTTTC
TRBJ2-1	TRBV29-1	.	once	CSVEFGQGAYNEQFF	TGCAGCGTTGAATTCGGGCAGGGTGCCTACAATGAGCAGTTCTTC
TRBJ2-1	TRBV30	.	.	CAWSRGRPTTWDEQFF	TGTGCCTGGAGTAGGGGCAGACCAACCACCTGGGATGAGCAGTTCTTC
TRBJ2-1	TRBV7-9	.	few	CASSLVGSVSYNEQFF	TGTGCCAGCAGCTTAGTGGGGTCCGTCTCCTACAATGAGCAGTTCTTC
TRBJ2-7	TRBV4-1	.	.	CASSPPGIEGWYEQYF	TGCGCCAGCAGCCCCCCCGGCATCGAGGGGTGGTACGAGCAGTACTTC
TRBJ2-4	TRBV6-4	TRBD1	.	CASSDTGGYNEQYF	TGTGCCAGCAGTGACACAGGGGGGTACAATGAGCAGTACTTC
TRBJ2-7	TRBV28	.	.	CASTYGGPTGSYEQYF	TGTGCCAGCACCTACGGGGGTCCCACAGGATCCTACGAGCAGTACTTC
TRBJ2-7	TRBV15	.	.	CATSREEVSYEQYF	TGTGCCACCAGCAGAGAAGAGGTTTCCTACGAGCAGTACTTC
TRBJ2-1	TRBV20-1	.	few	CSATGTGGTYNEQFF	TGCAGTGCAACCGGGACTGGCGGGACCTACAATGAGCAGTTCTTC
TRBJ2-7	TRBV7-6	.	.	CASSLESAPSYEQYF	TGTGCCAGCAGCTTAGAATCGGCACCCTCCTACGAGCAGTACTTC
TRBJ2-3	TRBV5-1	TRBD1	once	CASRLQGVITDTQYF	TGCGCCAGCAGACTTCAGGGGGTAATCACAGATACGCAGTATTTT
TRBJ2-3	TRBV12-3/TRBV12-4	TRBD2	few	CASSLEAGGPVTQYF	TGTGCCAGCAGTTTAGAGGCGGGAGGGCCGGTTACGCAGTATTTT
TRBJ1-4	TRBV7-9	.	once	CASSLGTARGEKPFF	TGTGCCAGCAGCTTAGGGACTGCCCGAGGAGAAAAACCGTTTTTT
TRBJ2-5	TRBV20-1	TRBD1	.	CSARKGTVQETQYF	TGCAGTGCTCGGAAAGGGACAGTCCAAGAGACCCAGTACTTC
TRBJ2-3	TRBV20-1	TRBD2	.	CSARDQTSGSTDTQYF	TGCAGTGCTAGAGATCAAACTAGCGGGTCCACAGATACGCAGTATTTT
TRBJ2-3	TRBV5-1	TRBD1	.	CASTPGTGKKDTQYF	TGCGCCAGCACCCCCGGGACAGGGAAGAAAGATACGCAGTATTTT
TRBJ2-2	TRBV11-1	.	.	CASSGLDSQNTGELFF	TGTGCCAGCAGCGGCCTGGACAGTCAAAACACCGGGGAGCTGTTTTTT
TRBJ2-1	TRBV5-1	.	.	CASSLAKTAPGNEQFF	TGCGCCAGCAGCTTGGCCAAGACAGCCCCTGGGAATGAGCAGTTCTTC
TRBJ2-7	TRBV7-2	TRBD2	.	CASSFTRMTSGMVYEQYF	TGTGCCAGCAGCTTCACACGAATGACTAGCGGGATGGTCTACGAGCAGTACTTC
TRBJ2-1	TRBV20-1	TRBD2	few	CSARTSGPYNEQFF	TGCAGTGCTCGGACTAGCGGGCCCTACAATGAACAGTTCTTC
TRBJ1-5	TRBV12-3/TRBV12-4	.	few	CASSDPTGGNQPQHF	TGTGCCAGCAGTGACCCGACGGGTGGCAATCAGCCCCAGCATTTT
TRBJ2-1	TRBV5-1	TRBD2	once	CTSTIWTSGSSYNEQFF	TGCACCAGCACCATTTGGACTAGCGGGAGCTCCTACAATGAGCAGTTCTTC
TRBJ2-1	TRBV4-2	TRBD2	.	CASSQSLTTSGIGNEQFF	TGTGCCAGCAGCCAATCTCTGACGACTAGCGGGATTGGGAATGAGCAGTTCTTC
TRBJ2-6	TRBV6-2/TRBV6-3	.	.	CASTIGGANVLTF	TGTGCCAGCACCATAGGAGGGGCCAACGTCCTGACTTTC
TRBJ2-7	TRBV20-1	.	few	CSAPRLDEGYEQYF	TGCAGTGCCCCCCGACTAGATGAGGGCTACGAGCAGTACTTC
TRBJ2-3	TRBV20-1	.	.	CSASKGGGPVDTDTQYF	TGCAGTGCTAGCAAGGGGGGAGGACCCGTAGACACAGATACGCAGTATTTT
TRBJ2-6	TRBV11-2	TRBD1	few	CASSPRDRVLAGANVQTF	TGTGCCAGCAGCCCCCGGGACAGGGTTTTAGCTGGGGCCAACGTCCAGACTTTC
TRBJ2-1	TRBV12-5	TRBD1	few	CASGLEQGASYNEQFF	TGTGCTAGTGGTTTGGAACAGGGGGCTTCCTACAATGAGCAGTTCTTC
TRBJ2-1	TRBV25-1	.	.	CASSEPNWPIQEQFF	TGTGCCAGCAGTGAGCCCAACTGGCCTATCCAGGAGCAGTTCTTC
TRBJ2-3	TRBV5-1	.	few	CASSLVQSSKSADTQYF	TGCGCCAGCAGCTTGGTTCAAAGTTCGAAGAGTGCGGATACGCAGTATTTT
TRBJ2-7	TRBV7-2	.	few	CASSLLLVSPYEQYF	TGTGCCAGCAGCTTATTGCTAGTCAGCCCCTACGAGCAGTACTTC